These 9 T cell receptor beta chains were sequenced from one sample in a study of T cell changes during pregnancy in multiple sclerosis. Some clones are missing from TCRdb's copy, which holds only in-frame ones; the method was immunoSEQ multiplex PCR. The sample holds about 40,000 clones, just over 85% seen once. The material sequenced was CD4+ T cells from peripheral blood mononuclear cells, taken before pregnancy. Receptors were obtained from a female donor with multiple sclerosis, enrolled in a pregnancy study.

As regards this clone: At one end the junction does not follow the germline gene, possibly because of a read error. The rearrangement joins TRBV7-7 to TRBJ2-1; D might be TRBD2 (5 bases). The CDR3 consists of 14 residues. In germline, CDR1 is SSHAT, CDR2 FNYEAQ (reference sequence). The CDR3 sequence: CASSLTTNGNEQFF. The CDR3 DNA reads TGTGCTAGCAGCTTAACGACTAATGGAAATGAGCAGTTCTTC.

The gene calls are TRBV28 and TRBJ1-2; 12 bases agree with TRBD1. The CDR3 covers 16 residues. V was pared by 4 bases and J by 5 bases, with 8 bases of the junction left unmatched. Germline V CDR1 and CDR2: MDHEN, SYDVKM. CDR3 nucleotides: TGTGCCAGCAGTTCCCGGGACAGGGGGCCCTTATATGGCTACACCTTC. Its translation is CASSSRDRGPLYGYTF.

J is TRBJ1-2 and V is TRBV27; 7 nucleotides align to TRBD1. Germline-derived CDR1 and CDR2 are MNHEY and SMNVEV (reference sequence). The ends lost 6 bases at V and 2 bases at J; junction bases unmatched: 6. The CDR3 has 14 residues. CDR3 protein: CASSRPGQNYGYTF. In nucleotides, the CDR3 is TGTGCCAGCAGCCGGCCGGGACAGAACTATGGCTACACCTTC.

V is TRBV29-1 and J is TRBJ2-2, with no clear D. The germline CDR1 and CDR2 sequences are SQVTM and ANQGSEA. Trimming took 3 bases from V and 5 from J, leaving 10 bases between them. The CDR3 is made up of 13 amino acids. CDR3 sequence: CSVERVATGELFF. CDR3 nucleotide sequence: TGCAGCGTTGAGCGCGTTGCGACCGGGGAGCTGTTTTTT.

V gene TRBV18 combines with J gene TRBJ2-3; D perhaps matches TRBD2 (5 bases). This CDR3 comprises 12 residues. The germline gives CDR1 KGHSH, CDR2 LQKENI. Trimming left V 3 bases short and J 6 bases short, with 7 bases between. CDR3: CASSPSSDTQYF. CDR3 DNA: TGTGCCAGCTCACCTTCTAGCGATACGCAGTATTTT. The full variable domain, rest sourced from reference TRBV18 and TRBJ2-3, is NAGVMQNPRHLVRRRGQEARLRCSPMKGHSHVYWYRQLPEEGLKFMVYLQKENIIDESGMPKERFSAEFPKEGPSILRIQQVVRGDSAAYFCASSPSSDTQYFGPGTRLTVL.

The chain uses TRBV5-1 and TRBJ2-1, with D possibly being TRBD1 (6 bases). The CDR3 has 14 residues. Trimming left V 7 bases short and J 9 bases short, with 20 bases between. CDR1 SGHRS and CDR2 YFSETQ come from the germline V gene. The CDR3 nucleotides read TGCGCCAGCGCAGGGGTTGACGTAGTGGGTGAGCAGTTCTTC. This codes for CASAGVDVVGEQFF.

The genes are TRBV6-1 and TRBJ2-5; TRBD2 is a possible D gene (5 bases). The V end was cut by 7 bases, the J end by 3 bases, with 12 bases between. The germline V gene encodes CDR1 MNHNS and CDR2 SASEGT. The CDR3 loop spans 13 amino acids. CDR3 in DNA: TGTGCCAGCAACGCCGGGATAGAAGAGACCCAGTACTTC. It yields the protein CASNAGIEETQYF.

The gene calls are TRBV19 and TRBJ2-7; D possibly corresponds to TRBD2 (5 bases). With 3 bases removed from V and 0 bases from J, the gap between germline ends came to 9 bases. The germline gives CDR1 LNHDA, CDR2 SQIVND (reference sequence). There are 14 residues in the CDR3. CDR3 sequence (DNA): TGTGCCAGTAGTATTCGAGGGCCCTCCTACGAGCAGTACTTC. Translated, it gives CASSIRGPSYEQYF.

This clone was found a few times. The V call is TRBV5-6, the J call TRBJ1-1; the D gene is possibly TRBD1 (5 bases). The CDR3 spans 13 residues. The V end was cut by 4 bases, the J end by 14 bases, with 21 bases between. Germline V gene lookup returns CDR1 SGHDT and CDR2 YYEEEE. CDR3 sequence (DNA): TGTGCCAGCAGCACTGGGACGGGGGAGGACGTGTTCTTT. Protein product: CASSTGTGEDVFF.